Listed below are T cell receptor beta chains from one sample, sequenced in a study of blood T cells in healthy people across ages. MiXCR, applied by TCRdb to the 5' RACE reads, yields one record per CDR3 protein. The table has about 570,000 distinct CDR3 sequences, approximately 27% seen once. Sequencing input: blood. The source of these receptors is a woman aged 70-85 years in good health. CDR3s include the opening cysteine and the closing phenylalanine or tryptophan. D genes are given only for firm matches. Part of the rows lack a size; the others show once, few, many or a class for expanded clones.

>.|few|TRBJ2-7|TRBV11-2
TGTGCCAGCAGCCCCTCTCCTAGTGGGCAGTACTTC
CASSPSPSGQYF
>TRBD1|.|TRBJ2-5|TRBV18
TGTGCCAGCGACAGGGGGCTAGAAGAGACCCAGTACTTC
CASDRGLEETQYF
>TRBD2|.|TRBJ2-1|TRBV7-2
TGTGCCAGCAGCTTTGGACTAGCGGGTTACAATGAGCAGTTCTTC
CASSFGLAGYNEQFF
>TRBD1|few|TRBJ2-2|TRBV6-2/TRBV6-3
TGTGCCAGCAGTTACATGTCGGGACAGGGTAGTCTTCAGGTGAACACCGGGGAGCTGTTTTTT
CASSYMSGQGSLQVNTGELFF
>TRBD2|few|TRBJ2-1|TRBV18
TGTGCCAGCTCACCCTCTAGCGGGGGGGCTAATGGGCAGTTCTTC
CASSPSSGGANGQFF
>TRBD1|few|TRBJ1-3|TRBV20-1
TGCAGTGCTAGAGCGGGACAGGGGGTACTTGGAAACACCATATATTTT
CSARAGQGVLGNTIYF
>.|few|TRBJ1-4|TRBV5-1
TGCGCCAGCAGCGTAGAATACCGGACAGTACTGTTTTTT
CASSVEYRTVLFF
>.|few|TRBJ1-3|TRBV7-9
TGTGCCAGCAGCTTAGGGTCCCAATCTGGAAACACCATATATTTT
CASSLGSQSGNTIYF
>.|.|TRBJ2-2|TRBV19
TGTGCCAGTAGTGTCACCGGGGAGCTGTTTTTT
CASSVTGELFF
>.|.|TRBJ2-3|TRBV20-1
TGCAGTGCTAGAGTGGAAACAGATACGCAGTATTTT
CSARVETDTQYF
>TRBD2|.|TRBJ2-5|TRBV7-3
TGTGCCAGCAGCCTGATAGCGGGGGGACAAGAGACCCAGTACTTC
CASSLIAGGQETQYF
>.|.|TRBJ1-1|TRBV9
TGTGCCAGCAGCGTAGCTCTGGGAACAGAAGCTTTCTTT
CASSVALGTEAFF
>.|few|TRBJ2-3|TRBV7-3
TGTGCCAGCAGCGTAAGACACCCCATGGGCACAGATACGCAGTATTTT
CASSVRHPMGTDTQYF
>.|once|TRBJ2-6|TRBV4-2
TGTGCCAGCAGCCCCCGGATCAGCTCTGGGGCCAACGTCCTGACTTTC
CASSPRISSGANVLTF
>TRBD2|.|TRBJ2-1|TRBV7-8
TGTGCCAGCAAACTAGCGGGGGGGCTTGATGAGCAGTTCTTC
CASKLAGGLDEQFF
>TRBD1|few|TRBJ1-2|TRBV29-1
TGCAGCGCTGGACAGACAGGGGGCGACGGCTACACCTTC
CSAGQTGGDGYTF
>.|few|TRBJ1-4|TRBV7-3
TGTGCCAGCAGCTTAATTGTTAGGGTAGCTGAAAAACTGTTTTTT
CASSLIVRVAEKLFF
>.|few|TRBJ2-7|TRBV20-1
TGCAGTGCTCGGTCAGGGTCCTACGAGCAGTACTTC
CSARSGSYEQYF
>.|.|TRBJ2-2|TRBV9
TGTGCCAGCAGCGTAGATTTCTCCCCCGGGGAGCTGTTTTTT
CASSVDFSPGELFF
>TRBD1|.|TRBJ2-1|TRBV2
TGTGCCAGCAGCGGGGACAGGGTTTACAATGAGCAGTTCTTC
CASSGDRVYNEQFF
>.|once|TRBJ2-7|TRBV30
TGTGCCTGGAGTGTGGGCAGGGTAAGATCCTACGAGCAGTACTTC
CAWSVGRVRSYEQYF
>.|.|TRBJ1-2|TRBV20-1
TGCAGTGCTAGAGAACACAGGGTGGCCTATGGCTACACCTTC
CSAREHRVAYGYTF